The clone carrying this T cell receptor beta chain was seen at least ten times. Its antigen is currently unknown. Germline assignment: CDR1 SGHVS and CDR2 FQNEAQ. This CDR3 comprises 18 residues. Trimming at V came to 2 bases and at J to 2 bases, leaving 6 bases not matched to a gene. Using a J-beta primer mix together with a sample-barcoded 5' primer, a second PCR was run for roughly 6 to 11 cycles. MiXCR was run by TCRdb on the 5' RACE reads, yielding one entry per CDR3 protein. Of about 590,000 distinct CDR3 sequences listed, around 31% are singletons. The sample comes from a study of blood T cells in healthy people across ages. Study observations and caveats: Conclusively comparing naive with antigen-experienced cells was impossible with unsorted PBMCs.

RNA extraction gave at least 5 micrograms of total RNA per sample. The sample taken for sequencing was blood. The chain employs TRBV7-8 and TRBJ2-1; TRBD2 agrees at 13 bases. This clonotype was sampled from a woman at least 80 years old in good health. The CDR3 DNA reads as TGTGCCAGCAGCTTAAAACTAGCGGGGGGGTCCACCTACAATGAGCAGTTCTTC. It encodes CASSLKLAGGSTYNEQFF.